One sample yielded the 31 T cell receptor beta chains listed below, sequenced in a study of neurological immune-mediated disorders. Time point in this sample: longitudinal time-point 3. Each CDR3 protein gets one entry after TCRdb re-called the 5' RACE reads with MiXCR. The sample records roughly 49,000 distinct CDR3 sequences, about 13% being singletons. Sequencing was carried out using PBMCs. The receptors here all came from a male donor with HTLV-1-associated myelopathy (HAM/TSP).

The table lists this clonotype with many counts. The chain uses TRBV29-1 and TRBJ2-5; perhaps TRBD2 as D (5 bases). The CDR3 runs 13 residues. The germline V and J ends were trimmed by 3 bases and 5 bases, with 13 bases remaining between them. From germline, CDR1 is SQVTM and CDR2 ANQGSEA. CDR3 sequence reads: CSVDSGERETQYF. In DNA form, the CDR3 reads TGCAGCGTTGATTCGGGCGAGCGGGAGACCCAGTACTTC. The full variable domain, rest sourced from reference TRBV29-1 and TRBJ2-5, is SAVISQKPSRDICQRGTSLTIQCQVDSQVTMMFWYRQQPGQSLTLIATANQGSEATYESGFVIDKFPISRPNLTFSTLTVSNMSPEDSSIYLCSVDSGERETQYFGPGTRLLVL.

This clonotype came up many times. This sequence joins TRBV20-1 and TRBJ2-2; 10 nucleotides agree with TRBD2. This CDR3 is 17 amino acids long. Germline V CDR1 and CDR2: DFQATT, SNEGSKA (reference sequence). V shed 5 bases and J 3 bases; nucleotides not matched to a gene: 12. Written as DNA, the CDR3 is TGCAGTGCTCCCCCACTAGCGGGGTCCCTGGACACCGGGGAGCTGTTTTTT. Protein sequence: CSAPPLAGSLDTGELFF.

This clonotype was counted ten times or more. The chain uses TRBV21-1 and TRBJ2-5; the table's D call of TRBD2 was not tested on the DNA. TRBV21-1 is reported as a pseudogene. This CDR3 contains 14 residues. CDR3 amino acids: CASSVRLEAETQYF. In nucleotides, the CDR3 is TGTGCCAGCAGCGTCCGACTAGAAGCAGAGACCCAGTACTTC.

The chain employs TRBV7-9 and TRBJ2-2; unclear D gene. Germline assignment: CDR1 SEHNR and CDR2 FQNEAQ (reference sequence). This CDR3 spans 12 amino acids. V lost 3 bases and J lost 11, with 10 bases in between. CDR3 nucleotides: TGTGCCAGCAGCTTCAGCACCAGTGAGCTGTTTTTT. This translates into CASSFSTSELFF.

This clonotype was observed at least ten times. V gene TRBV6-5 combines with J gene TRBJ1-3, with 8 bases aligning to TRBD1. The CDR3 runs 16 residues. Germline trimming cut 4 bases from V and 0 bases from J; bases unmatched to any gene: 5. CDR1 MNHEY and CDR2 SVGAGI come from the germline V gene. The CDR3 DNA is TGTGCCAGCAGTTTCACAGGGGGGAGCTCTGGAAACACCATATATTTT. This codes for CASSFTGGSSGNTIYF.

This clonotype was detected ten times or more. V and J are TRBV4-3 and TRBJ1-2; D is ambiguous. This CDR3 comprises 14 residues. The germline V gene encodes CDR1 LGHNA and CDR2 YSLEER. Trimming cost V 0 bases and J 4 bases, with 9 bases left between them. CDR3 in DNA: TGCGCCAGCAGCCAAGATCCGTTATTCTATGGCTACACCTTC. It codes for CASSQDPLFYGYTF.

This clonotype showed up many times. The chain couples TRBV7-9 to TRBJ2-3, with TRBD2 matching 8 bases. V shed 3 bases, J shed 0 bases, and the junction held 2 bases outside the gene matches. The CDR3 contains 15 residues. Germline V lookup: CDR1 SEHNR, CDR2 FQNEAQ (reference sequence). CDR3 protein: CASSLTSASTDTQYF. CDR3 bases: TGTGCCAGCAGCTTGACTAGCGCCAGCACAGATACGCAGTATTTT.

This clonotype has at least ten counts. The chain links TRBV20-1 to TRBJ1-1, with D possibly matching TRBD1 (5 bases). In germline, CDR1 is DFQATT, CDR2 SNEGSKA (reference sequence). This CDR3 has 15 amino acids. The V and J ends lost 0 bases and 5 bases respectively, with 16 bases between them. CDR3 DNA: TGCAGTGCTAGAGATTTAAGGGCGGGGGGAACTGAAGCTTTCTTT. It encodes CSARDLRAGGTEAFF.

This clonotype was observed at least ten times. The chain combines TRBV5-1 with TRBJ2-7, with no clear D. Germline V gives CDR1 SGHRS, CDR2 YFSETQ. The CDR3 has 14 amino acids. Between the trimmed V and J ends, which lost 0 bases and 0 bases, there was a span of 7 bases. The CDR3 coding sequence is TGCGCCAGCAGCTTGGAGGTTAGCTCCTACGAGCAGTACTTC. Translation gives CASSLEVSSYEQYF. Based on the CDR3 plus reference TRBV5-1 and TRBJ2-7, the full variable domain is KAGVTQTPRYLIKTRGQQVTLSCSPISGHRSVSWYQQTPGQGLQFLFEYFSETQRNKGNFPGRFSGRQFSNSRSEMNVSTLELGDSALYLCASSLEVSSYEQYFGPGTRLTVT.

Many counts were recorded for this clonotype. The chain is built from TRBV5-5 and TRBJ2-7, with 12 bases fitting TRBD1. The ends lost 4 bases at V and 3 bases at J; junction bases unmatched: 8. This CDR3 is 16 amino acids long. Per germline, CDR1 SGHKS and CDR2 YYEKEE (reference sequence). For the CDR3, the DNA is TGTGCCAGCAGCCCCCGGGGGGACAGGGGGCTCTACGAGCAGTACTTC. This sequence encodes CASSPRGDRGLYEQYF.

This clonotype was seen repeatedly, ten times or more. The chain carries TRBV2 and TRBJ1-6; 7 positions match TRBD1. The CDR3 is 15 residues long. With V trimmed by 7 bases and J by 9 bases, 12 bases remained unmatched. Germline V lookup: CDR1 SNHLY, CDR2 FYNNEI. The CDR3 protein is CASTSTGSVGSPLHF. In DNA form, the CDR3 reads TGTGCCAGCACCTCGACAGGGTCCGTAGGTTCACCCCTCCACTTT.

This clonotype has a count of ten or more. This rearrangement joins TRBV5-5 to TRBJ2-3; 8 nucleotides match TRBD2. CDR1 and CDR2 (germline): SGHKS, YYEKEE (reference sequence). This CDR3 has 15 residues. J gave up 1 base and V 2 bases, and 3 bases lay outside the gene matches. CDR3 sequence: CASSLAGVRTDTQYF. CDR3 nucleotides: TGTGCCAGCAGCTTAGCGGGGGTCCGCACAGATACGCAGTATTTT.

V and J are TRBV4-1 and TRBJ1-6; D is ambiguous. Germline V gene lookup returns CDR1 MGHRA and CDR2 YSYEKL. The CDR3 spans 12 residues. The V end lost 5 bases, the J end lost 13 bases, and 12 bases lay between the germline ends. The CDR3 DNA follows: TGCGCCAGCAGCAATCGGGGAGACCCCCTCCACTTT. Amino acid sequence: CASSNRGDPLHF.

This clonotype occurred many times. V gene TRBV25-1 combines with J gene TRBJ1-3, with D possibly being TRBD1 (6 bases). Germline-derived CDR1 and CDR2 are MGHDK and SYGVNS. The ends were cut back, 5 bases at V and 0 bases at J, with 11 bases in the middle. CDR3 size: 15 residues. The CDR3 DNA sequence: TGTGCCAGCAGTCAGGGGATCGGCTCTGGAAACACCATATATTTT. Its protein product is CASSQGIGSGNTIYF.

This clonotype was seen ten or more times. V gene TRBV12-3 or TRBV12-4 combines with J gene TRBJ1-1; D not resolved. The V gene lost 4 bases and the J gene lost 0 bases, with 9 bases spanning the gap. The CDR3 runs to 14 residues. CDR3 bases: TGTGCCAGCAGTTCTCAGTCCATGAACACTGAAGCTTTCTTT. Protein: CASSSQSMNTEAFF.

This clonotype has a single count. The CDR3 DNA reads TGCGCCAGCAGCTTGGACGGTCCCAGCCCTGAAGCTTTCTTT. This gives the protein CASSLDGPSPEAFF. The gene calls are TRBV5-1 and TRBJ1-1; no clear D. Trimming cost V 0 bases and J 6 bases, with 12 bases left between them. The CDR3 length is 14 residues. Germline assignment: CDR1 SGHRS and CDR2 YFSETQ.

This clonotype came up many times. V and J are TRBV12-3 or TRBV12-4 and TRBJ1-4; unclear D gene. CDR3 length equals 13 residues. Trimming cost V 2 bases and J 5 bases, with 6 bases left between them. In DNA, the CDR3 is TGTGCCAGCAGTTTATCGCTGAATGAAAAACTGTTTTTT. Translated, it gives CASSLSLNEKLFF.

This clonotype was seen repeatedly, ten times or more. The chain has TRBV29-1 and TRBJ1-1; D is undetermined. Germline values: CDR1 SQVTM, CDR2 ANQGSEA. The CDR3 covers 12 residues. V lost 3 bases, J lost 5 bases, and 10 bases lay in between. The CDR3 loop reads CSVDSGKTEAFF. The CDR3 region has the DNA TGCAGCGTTGATTCTGGGAAAACTGAAGCTTTCTTT.

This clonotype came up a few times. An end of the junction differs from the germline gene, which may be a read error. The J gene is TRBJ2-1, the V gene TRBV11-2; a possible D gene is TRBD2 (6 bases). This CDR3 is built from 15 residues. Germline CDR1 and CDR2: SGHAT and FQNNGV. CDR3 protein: CASSLERGALNEQFF. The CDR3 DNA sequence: TGTGCCAGCAGCCTAGAGCGCGGGGCGTTAAATGAGCAGTTCTTC.

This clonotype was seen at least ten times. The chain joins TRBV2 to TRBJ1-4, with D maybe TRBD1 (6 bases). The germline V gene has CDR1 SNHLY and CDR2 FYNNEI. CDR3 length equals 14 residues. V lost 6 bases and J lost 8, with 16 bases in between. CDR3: CASSPQGQGEKLFF. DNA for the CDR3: TGTGCCAGCAGCCCTCAGGGGCAGGGGGAAAAACTGTTTTTT.

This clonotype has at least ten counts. For the CDR3, the DNA is TGCAGTGCTAGAGCCTTAAGGAAGGCTAGCACAGATACGCAGTATTTT. Encoded protein: CSARALRKASTDTQYF. The chain combines TRBV20-1 with TRBJ2-3; D ambiguous. V dropped 1 base and J dropped 0 bases, with 14 bases sitting between them. The CDR3 is 16 residues long. Germline V gene sequence: CDR1 DFQATT, CDR2 SNEGSKA (reference sequence).

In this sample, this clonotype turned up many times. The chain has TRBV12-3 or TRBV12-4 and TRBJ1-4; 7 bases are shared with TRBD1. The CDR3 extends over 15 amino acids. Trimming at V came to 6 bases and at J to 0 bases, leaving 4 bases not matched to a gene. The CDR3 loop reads CASRLDRATNEKLFF. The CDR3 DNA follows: TGTGCCAGCAGACTAGACAGGGCAACTAATGAAAAACTGTTTTTT.

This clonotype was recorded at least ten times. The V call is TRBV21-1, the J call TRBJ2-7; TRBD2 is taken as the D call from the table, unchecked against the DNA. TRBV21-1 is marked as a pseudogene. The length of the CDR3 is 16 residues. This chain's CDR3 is CASSKVVRHGRVEQYF. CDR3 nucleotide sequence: TGTGCCAGCAGCAAGGTCGTAAGACACGGAAGGGTCGAGCAGTACTTC.

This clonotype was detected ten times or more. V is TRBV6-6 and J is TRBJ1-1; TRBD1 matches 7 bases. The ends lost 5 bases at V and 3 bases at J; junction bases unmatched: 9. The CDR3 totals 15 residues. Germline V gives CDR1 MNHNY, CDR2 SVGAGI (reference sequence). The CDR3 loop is CASSTLTGIHTEAFF. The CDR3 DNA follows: TGTGCCAGCAGTACCTTGACAGGGATTCACACTGAAGCTTTCTTT.

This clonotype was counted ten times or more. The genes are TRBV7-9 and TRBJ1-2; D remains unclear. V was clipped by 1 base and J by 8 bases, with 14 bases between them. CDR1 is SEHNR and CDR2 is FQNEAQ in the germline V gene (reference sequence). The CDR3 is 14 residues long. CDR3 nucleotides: TGTGCCAGCAGCTTAGGGCAGGCCTTCGGGGGCTACACCTTC. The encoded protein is CASSLGQAFGGYTF. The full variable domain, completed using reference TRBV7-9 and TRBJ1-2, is DTGVSQNPRHKITKRGQNVTFRCDPISEHNRLYWYRQTLGQGPEFLTYFQNEAQLEKSRLLSDRFSAERPKGSFSTLEIQRTEQGDSAMYLCASSLGQAFGGYTFGSGTRLTVV.

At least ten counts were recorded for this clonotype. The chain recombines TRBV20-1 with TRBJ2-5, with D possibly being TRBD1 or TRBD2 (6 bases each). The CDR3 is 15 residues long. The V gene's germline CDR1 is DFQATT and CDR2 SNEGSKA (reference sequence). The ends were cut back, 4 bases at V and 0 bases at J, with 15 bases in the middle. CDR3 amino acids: CSATPQRGDQETQYF. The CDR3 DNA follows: TGCAGTGCTACACCCCAGAGGGGGGACCAAGAGACCCAGTACTTC.

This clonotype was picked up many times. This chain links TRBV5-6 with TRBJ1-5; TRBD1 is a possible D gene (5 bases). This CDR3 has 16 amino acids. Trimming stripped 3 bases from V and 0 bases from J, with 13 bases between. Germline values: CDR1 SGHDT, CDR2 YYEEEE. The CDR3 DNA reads TGTGCCAGCAGCTCGACAGTATCCTATAGCAATCAGCCCCAGCATTTT. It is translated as CASSSTVSYSNQPQHF.

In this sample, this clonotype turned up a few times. The CDR3 reads CAPGDYNEQFF. The DNA for the CDR3 is TGTGCCCCGGGGGACTACAATGAGCAGTTCTTC. The chain has TRBV7-9 and TRBJ2-1; TRBD2 is a possible D gene (6 bases). This CDR3 comprises 11 residues. The V gene lost 11 bases and the J gene lost 3 bases, with 8 bases spanning the gap. CDR1 is SEHNR and CDR2 is FQNEAQ in the germline V gene (reference sequence).

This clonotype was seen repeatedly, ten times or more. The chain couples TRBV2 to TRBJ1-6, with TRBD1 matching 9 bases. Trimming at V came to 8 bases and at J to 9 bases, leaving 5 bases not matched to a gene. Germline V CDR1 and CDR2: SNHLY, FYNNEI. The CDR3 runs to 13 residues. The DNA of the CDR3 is TGTGCCAGCGGCGGGACAGGGTCTTCACCCCTCCACTTT. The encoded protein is CASGGTGSSPLHF.

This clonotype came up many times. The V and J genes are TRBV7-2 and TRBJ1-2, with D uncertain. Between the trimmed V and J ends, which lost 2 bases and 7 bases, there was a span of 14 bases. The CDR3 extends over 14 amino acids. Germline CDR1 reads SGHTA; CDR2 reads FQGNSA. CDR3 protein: CASSLSPVPAGYTF. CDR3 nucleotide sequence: TGTGCCAGCAGCTTAAGTCCGGTCCCGGCTGGCTACACCTTC.

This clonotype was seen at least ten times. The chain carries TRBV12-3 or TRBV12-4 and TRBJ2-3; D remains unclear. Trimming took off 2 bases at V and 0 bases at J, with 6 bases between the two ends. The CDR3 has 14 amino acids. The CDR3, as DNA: TGTGCCAGCAGTTTAACCCGGAGCACAGATACGCAGTATTTT. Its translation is CASSLTRSTDTQYF.